Below, one T cell receptor beta chain is given with its context. No cognate antigen has been identified for it. One base away there is no much larger clone; base qualities are not given. The sample's treatment or condition label, decoded: roughly 10-day PBMC culture with coronavirus spike peptide pools or control peptides (ViraFEST assay). The ViraFEST assay, used in the study, expanded antigen-specific T cells with peptide pools and then identified the expanded clonotypes through TCR sequencing. Positive SARS-CoV-2 PCR tests in the convalescent patients dated from March to December 2020, before Alpha, Beta and Delta variants emerged in the United States. Over 1.5 million PBMCs per well were cultured in IMDM with approximately 5% human AB serum and 7.5 to 10 IU/ml IL-2, plus 10 ug/ml peptide pools. Half of the culture medium was replaced with fresh IL-2-containing medium on days 3 and 7. Once the cells had been in culture for around ten days, the EasySep CD4+ T cell isolation kit was used to isolate CD4+ T cells by negative selection. Ficoll-Paque Plus gradient centrifugation was used to isolate PBMCs from whole blood, and the isolated PBMCs were then either used fresh or cryopreserved at -140C. Triplicate wells were generally used for each culture condition.

The data originate from a study of vaccination and CD4 T cells after COVID-19 (dated by TCRdb to between 2022 and 2023). For context, the study as a whole: SARS-CoV-2 positivity had been established in the convalescent patients by nasal swab PCR, and mild disease was recorded in several of these patients and severe disease in one. The convalescent cohort included six males and four females, with two Hispanic individuals, seven Caucasians, two Asians and one multiracial person. Participants got two doses of the Pfizer-BioNTech BNT162b2 vaccine (n=8) or two doses of the Moderna mRNA-1273 vaccine (n=2). Post-COVID blood samples were collected from convalescent patients a median of roughly 100 days after diagnosis, with a range of roughly 35 to 161 days. Post-vaccine blood samples were collected a median of approximately 77 days after the second vaccine dose, ranging from roughly 13 to 250 days. Culture stimuli were overlapping spike peptide pools from SARS-CoV-2 and from the common cold coronaviruses HCoV-NL63, HCoV-OC43 and HCoV-229E. Control cultures received a CEFX viral epitope pool as the positive control, an HIV-1 Nef peptide pool as the negative control, or no peptide. The spike-specific CD4+ TCR repertoire was compared before and after mRNA vaccination in ten to eleven COVID-19 convalescent patients and a few infection-naive healthy vaccine recipients.

Library preparation was by PCR. DNA from cultured CD4+ T cells was subjected to TCR sequencing with the Oncomine TCR Beta short-read assay at the Johns Hopkins FTIC core. The QIAamp micro DNA kit was used to extract genomic DNA from the cultured CD4+ T cells. Oncomine TCR Beta libraries from cultured CD4+ T cells were pooled with unique dual indexes and sequenced on an Illumina iSeq 100. The authors' analysis ran thus. Non-productive sequences were filtered out, and CDR3s that did not start with C, did not end with F or W, or were shorter than 7 amino acids were discarded. The MANAFEST web application was used to identify antigen-specific clonotypes by comparing peptide-stimulated wells against reference wells and other culture wells. Positive clones required FDR below 0.05, an odds ratio above 5, and productive frequency above 0.1% in at least two of three replicate wells. A clonotype counted as cross-reactive if it showed significant expansion both in the SARS-CoV-2 spike wells and in at least one common cold coronavirus spike condition. Using R version 3.6.1, CDR3 homology was evaluated through Levenshtein distances (stringdist) along with unrooted phylogenetic trees (ape). Using fastp at Q25 and MiXCR, TCRdb reprocessed the public reads and kept productive beta chains. Rows are unified per CDR3 protein, each entry keeping the most common DNA and genes. The V and J calls shown here were made by TCRdb, not taken from the authors' results. This sample lists around 10,000 distinct CDR3 sequences; around a third were detected once. The ten most abundant clones make up 15% to 19% of the sample.

Paper-wide results and their limitations: Among the post-vaccine SARS-CoV-2-reactive clones in convalescent patients, a median approximately 86% showed up only after vaccination, which suggests vaccine-specific priming. The median number of SARS-CoV-2-reactive clonotypes rose from 20 to 25 after infection to a few dozen after vaccination, but the change was not significant. Relatively few convalescent patients were included in the study, and early timepoints after natural infection were not analyzed. Of the vaccine-specific clones found in convalescent patients, nearly all (304 of 307) were mono-reactive for SARS-CoV-2 spike instead of being cross-reactive with common cold coronaviruses.

The CDR3 numbers 14 residues from cysteine through phenylalanine. The only DNA kept is the CDR3, 42 bases in frame from the first base. Trimming removed 7 bases from V and 8 bases from J, leaving 20 bases between the germline ends. The chain employs TRBV12-3 or TRBV12-4 and TRBJ1-2; a tentative D call is TRBD1 (5 bases match). This clonotype was sampled from a human donor who had recovered from COVID-19. The sample was CD4+ T cells from blood, cultured in vitro, taken after SARS-CoV-2 vaccination. The DNA sequence is given as TGTGCCAGCATCAATCGAGGGACGGCCTCGGGCTACACCTTC. This codes for CASINRGTASGYTF.